Listed here are 4 T cell receptor beta chains from one sample, sequenced in a study of OX40 agonist ivuxolimab in advanced cancers. Using immunoSEQ multiplex PCR, the repertoire was profiled, and TCRdb retains in-frame clones only, with some absent. Here the sample spans roughly 48,000 clones, around 84% being singletons. The specimen comprised CD4+ or CD8+ T cells sorted from blood, sampled in a trial of the OX40 agonist ivuxolimab. All receptors derive from an adult with an advanced solid tumor such as melanoma, head and neck, liver or kidney cancer.

The J gene is TRBJ1-1, the V gene TRBV4-1, with D uncertain. V lost 0 bases, J lost 2 bases, and 7 bases lay in between. This CDR3 comprises 14 residues. Germline CDR1 reads MGHRA; CDR2 reads YSYEKL. The CDR3 DNA reads TGCGCCAGCAGCCAAGAAGGGATTAACACTGAAGCTTTCTTT. Encoded protein: CASSQEGINTEAFF.

V is TRBV6-1 and J is TRBJ2-5; D is unclear. Per the germline V gene, CDR1 is MNHNS and CDR2 is SASEGT. The V end was cut by 10 bases, the J end by 4 bases, with 13 bases between. The CDR3 consists of 12 residues. Written as DNA, the CDR3 is TGTGCCACCATGTCATGGGGAGAGACCCAGTACTTC. Protein: CATMSWGETQYF.

The rearrangement uses TRBV7-3 and TRBJ2-3; D might be TRBD2 (6 bases). V dropped 6 bases and J dropped 5 bases, with 12 bases sitting between them. There are 13 residues in the CDR3. The V gene's germline CDR1 is SGHTA and CDR2 FQGTGA. CDR3 loop: CASSTSRLDTQYF. CDR3 nucleotide sequence: TGTGCCAGCAGTACTAGCCGTCTAGATACGCAGTATTTT.

The chain has TRBV18 and TRBJ2-1, with D perhaps TRBD1 (5 bases). The germline V gene encodes CDR1 KGHSH and CDR2 LQKENI. V lost 3 bases and J lost 15, with 18 bases in between. CDR3 length: 13 residues. The chain's CDR3 is CASSPQDLTDLFF. Written as DNA, the CDR3 is TGTGCCAGCTCACCTCAAGATCTGACAGATTTGTTCTTC.